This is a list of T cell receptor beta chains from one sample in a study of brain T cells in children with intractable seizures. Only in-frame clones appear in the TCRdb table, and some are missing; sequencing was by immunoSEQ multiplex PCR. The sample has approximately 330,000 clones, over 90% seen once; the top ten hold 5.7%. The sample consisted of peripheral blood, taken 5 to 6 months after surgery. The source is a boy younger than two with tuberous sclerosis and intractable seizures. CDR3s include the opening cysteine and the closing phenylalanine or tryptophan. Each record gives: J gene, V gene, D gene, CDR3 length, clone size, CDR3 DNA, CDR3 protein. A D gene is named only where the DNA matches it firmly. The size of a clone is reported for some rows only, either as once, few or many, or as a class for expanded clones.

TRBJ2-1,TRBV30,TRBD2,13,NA,TGTGCCTGGTTAGCGGGAGGGCGGGATGAGCAGTTCTTC,CAWLAGGRDEQFF
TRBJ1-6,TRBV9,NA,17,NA,TGTGCCAGCAGCTATAACCTTGCAACCGGGCCGAATTCACCCCTCCACTTT,CASSYNLATGPNSPLHF
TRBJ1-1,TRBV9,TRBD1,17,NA,TGTGCCAGCAGCCTCGTACAGGGGGCAATCGGGAACACTGAAGCTTTCTTT,CASSLVQGAIGNTEAFF
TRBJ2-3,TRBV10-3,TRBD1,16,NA,TGTGCCATCACTAACTCAGGGGGCCGGATTACAGATACGCAGTATTTT,CAITNSGGRITDTQYF
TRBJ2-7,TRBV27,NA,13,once,TGTGCCAGCAGTTATGGGGGGCCCTACGAGCAGTACTTC,CASSYGGPYEQYF
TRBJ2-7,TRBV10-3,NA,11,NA,TGTGCCATCAGCCGATCCTACGAGCAGTACTTC,CAISRSYEQYF
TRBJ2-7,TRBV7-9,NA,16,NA,TGTGCCAGCAGCTTAGGCTGGGACTGGAGCTCCTACGAGCAGTACTTC,CASSLGWDWSSYEQYF
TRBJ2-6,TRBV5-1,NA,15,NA,TGCGCCAGCAGCTATCTGGGCGCCGGGGCCAACGTCCTGACTTTC,CASSYLGAGANVLTF
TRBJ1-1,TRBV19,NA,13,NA,TGTGCCAGTAGTATAACAGCCCACACTGAAGCTTTCTTT,CASSITAHTEAFF
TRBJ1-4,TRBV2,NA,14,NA,TGTGCCAGCAGTGTCAGGGCCCTTGTTTGGAAACTGTTTTTT,CASSVRALVWKLFF
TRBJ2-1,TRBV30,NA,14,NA,TGTGCCTGGAGTTCGGGGGACTTACACAATGAGCAGTTCTTC,CAWSSGDLHNEQFF
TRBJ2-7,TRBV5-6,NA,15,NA,TGTGCCAGCAGCTTATCCGACAGAAGCCCCTACGAGCAGTACTTC,CASSLSDRSPYEQYF
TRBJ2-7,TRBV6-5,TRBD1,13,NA,TGTGCCAGCAGCTTGGGACAGGGGGGCGAGCAGTACTTC,CASSLGQGGEQYF
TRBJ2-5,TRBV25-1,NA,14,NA,TGTGCCAGCAGTGAACGAAAGGGGAAAGAGACCCAGTACTTC,CASSERKGKETQYF
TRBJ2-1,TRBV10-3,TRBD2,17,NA,TGTGCCATCAGTGAGGGGCTTAGCGGGAGGGGATACAATGAGCAGTTCTTC,CAISEGLSGRGYNEQFF
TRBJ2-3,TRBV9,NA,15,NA,TGTGCCAGCACCCCAGGGGGGGCGGGCACAGATACGCAGTATTTT,CASTPGGAGTDTQYF
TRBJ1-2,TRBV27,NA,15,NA,TGTGCCAGCAGTGCCCGATGGGGGAGGAACTATGGCTACACCTTC,CASSARWGRNYGYTF
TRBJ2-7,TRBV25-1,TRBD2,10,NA,TGTGCCAGTGCGGGAGACGAGCAGTACTTC,CASAGDEQYF
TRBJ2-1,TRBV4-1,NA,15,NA,TGCGCCAGTGGACTGAGAGGGGGGTACGGGCATGAGCAGTTCTTC,CASGLRGGYGHEQFF
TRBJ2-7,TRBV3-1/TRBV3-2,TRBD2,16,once,TGTGCCAGCAGCCGACGGACTAGCGGGAGTCGAGAAGAGCAGTACTTC,CASSRRTSGSREEQYF
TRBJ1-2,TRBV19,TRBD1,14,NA,TGTGCCATACGGGACCGGGACAGGAACTATGGCTACACCTTC,CAIRDRDRNYGYTF
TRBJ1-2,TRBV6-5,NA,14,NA,TGTGCCAGCAGTAACGGGGTCCTTCCCTATGGCTACACCTTC,CASSNGVLPYGYTF